This TCR beta chain was identified in a study of identifying expanded T cells in peripheral blood. V lost 3 bases to trimming and J lost 5 bases, with 17 bases between them. Germline V CDR1 and CDR2: LGHNT, FRNRAP. The CDR3 totals 15 residues. Measured with immunoSEQ multiplex PCR; TCRdb has only the in-frame clones, and not every one. The sample lists around 90,000 clones, approximately 90% occurring once. Collection occurred without any documented infections or immune events in donors. Comment on this clone: Antigen unknown.

Study results and limitations: Technical replicates showed around 1.2 changed clones; roughly two weeks 15 to 20; four weeks 19. Variance in clone template counts between approximately two-week samples significantly increased with total template count across all healthy donors.

Sequencing used blood. The origin of this receptor is a person between 18 and 69 years old in good health. The chain combines TRBV12-5 with TRBJ2-7, with D uncertain. The CDR3 DNA reads as TGTGCTAGTGGTTTTGGATCAGCAAACTGGGACGAGCAGTACTTC. The encoded protein is CASGFGSANWDEQYF.